The entry below describes one T cell receptor beta chain. What it binds is not known. This specimen comes from a study of T cell responses to AZD1222 COVID-19 vaccine. Across the study: Second-dose intervals near 4 or 12 weeks were combined.

Sequencing was performed with immunoSEQ multiplex PCR; in TCRdb, only in-frame clones are kept and a portion is missing. The data contain roughly 100,000 clones, about 88% of them seen just once; the ten biggest clones take up around a sixth. Regarding the study as a whole: White British donors predominated, females outnumbered males, and clonal diversity was possibly underestimated. Sampled repertoires all dated from after the peak T cell response.

Germline-derived CDR1 and CDR2 are SGHAT and FQNNGV. This CDR3 comprises 13 residues. V lost 1 base and J lost 3, with 6 bases in between. The chain carries TRBV11-2 and TRBJ1-2, with D perhaps matching TRBD1 (5 bases). This receptor was identified in an adult in good health. The material was peripheral blood, obtained on day 0 of AZD1222 vaccination. In DNA form, the CDR3 reads TGTGCCAGCAGCTTAGTCAGGGACTATGGCTACACCTTC. Its translation is CASSLVRDYGYTF.